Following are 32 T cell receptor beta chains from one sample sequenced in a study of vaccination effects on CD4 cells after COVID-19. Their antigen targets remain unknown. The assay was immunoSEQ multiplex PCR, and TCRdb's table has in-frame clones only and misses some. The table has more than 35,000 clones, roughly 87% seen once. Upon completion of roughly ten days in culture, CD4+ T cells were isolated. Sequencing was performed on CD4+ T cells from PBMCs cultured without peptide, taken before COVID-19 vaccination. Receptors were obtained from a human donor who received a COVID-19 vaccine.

The CDR3 protein is CASSLEVRSPLHF. The CDR3 bases are TGTGCCAGCAGTTTAGAGGTGAGATCACCCCTCCACTTT. The V call is TRBV27, the J call TRBJ1-6; unclear D gene. Germline assignment: CDR1 MNHEY and CDR2 SMNVEV (reference sequence). The CDR3 sequence is 13 residues long. The V end lost 2 bases, the J end lost 10 bases, and 9 bases lay between the germline ends.

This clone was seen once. The CDR3 region is CASSLSSGGYEQYV. CDR3 bases: TGTGCCAGCAGCTTGTCCAGCGGGGGCTACGAGCAGTACGTC. The chain is built from TRBV5-8 and TRBJ2-7, with 8 bases that match TRBD2. V dropped 1 base and J dropped 3; count of bases not matched to a gene: 3. The CDR3 sequence is 14 residues long. Germline V gene data show CDR1 as SGHTS and CDR2 as YDEGEE.

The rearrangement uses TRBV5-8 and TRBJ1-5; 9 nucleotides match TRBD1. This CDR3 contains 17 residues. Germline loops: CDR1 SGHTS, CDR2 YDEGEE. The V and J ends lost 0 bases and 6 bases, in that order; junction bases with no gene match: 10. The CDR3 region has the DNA TGTGCCAGCAGCTTGGCCCAGAAGACAGGGGGTTTTCAGCCCCAGCATTTT. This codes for CASSLAQKTGGFQPQHF.

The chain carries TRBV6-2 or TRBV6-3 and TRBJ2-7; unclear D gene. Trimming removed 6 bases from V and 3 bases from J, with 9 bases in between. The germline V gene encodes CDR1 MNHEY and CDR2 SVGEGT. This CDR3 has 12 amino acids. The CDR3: CASSSTYYEQYV. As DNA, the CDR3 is TGTGCCAGCAGCTCTACTTACTACGAGCAGTACGTC.

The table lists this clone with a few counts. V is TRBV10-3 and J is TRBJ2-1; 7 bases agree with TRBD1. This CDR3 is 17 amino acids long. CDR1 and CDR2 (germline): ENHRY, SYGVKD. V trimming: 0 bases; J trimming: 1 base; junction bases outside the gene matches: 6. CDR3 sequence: CAISESNAGGSYNEQFF. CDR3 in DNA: TGTGCCATCAGTGAGTCTAATGCAGGGGGTTCCTACAATGAGCAGTTCTTC.

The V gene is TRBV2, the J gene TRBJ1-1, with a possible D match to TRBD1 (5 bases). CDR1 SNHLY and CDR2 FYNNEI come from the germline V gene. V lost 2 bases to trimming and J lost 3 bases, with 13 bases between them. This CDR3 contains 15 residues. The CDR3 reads CASSEFRAGDTEAFF. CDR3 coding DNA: TGTGCCAGCAGTGAATTCAGGGCGGGGGACACTGAAGCTTTCTTT.

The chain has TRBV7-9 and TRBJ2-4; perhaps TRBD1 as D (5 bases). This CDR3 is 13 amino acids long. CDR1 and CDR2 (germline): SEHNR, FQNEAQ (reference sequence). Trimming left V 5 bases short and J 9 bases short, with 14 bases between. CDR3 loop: CASSTIIGAIQYF. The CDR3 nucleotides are TGTGCCAGCAGCACTATCATAGGGGCCATTCAGTACTTC.

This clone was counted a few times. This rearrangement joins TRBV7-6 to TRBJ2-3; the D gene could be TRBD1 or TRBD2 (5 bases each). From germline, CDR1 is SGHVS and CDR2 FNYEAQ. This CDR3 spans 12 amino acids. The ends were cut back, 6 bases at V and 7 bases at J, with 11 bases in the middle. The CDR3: CASSSQGHTQYF. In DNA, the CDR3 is TGTGCCAGCAGTTCCCAGGGACATACGCAGTATTTT.

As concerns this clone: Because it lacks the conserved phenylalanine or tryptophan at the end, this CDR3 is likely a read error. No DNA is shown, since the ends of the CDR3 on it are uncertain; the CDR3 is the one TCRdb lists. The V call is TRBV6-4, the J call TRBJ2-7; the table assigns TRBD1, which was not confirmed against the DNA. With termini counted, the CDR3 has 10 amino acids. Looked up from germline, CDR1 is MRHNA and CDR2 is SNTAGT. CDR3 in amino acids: CASSDSKGAA.

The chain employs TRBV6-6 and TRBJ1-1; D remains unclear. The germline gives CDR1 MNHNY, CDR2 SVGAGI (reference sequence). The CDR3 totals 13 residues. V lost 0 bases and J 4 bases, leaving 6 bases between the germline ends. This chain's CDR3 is CASSYSAGTEAFF. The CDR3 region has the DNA TGTGCCAGCAGTTACTCGGCGGGCACTGAAGCTTTCTTT.

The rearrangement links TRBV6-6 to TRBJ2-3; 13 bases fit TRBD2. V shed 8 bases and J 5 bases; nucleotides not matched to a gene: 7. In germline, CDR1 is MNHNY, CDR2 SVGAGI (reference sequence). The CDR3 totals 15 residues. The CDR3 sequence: CASSTSGGAKDTQYF. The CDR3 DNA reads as TGTGCCAGCTCTACTAGCGGGGGGGCCAAAGATACGCAGTATTTT.

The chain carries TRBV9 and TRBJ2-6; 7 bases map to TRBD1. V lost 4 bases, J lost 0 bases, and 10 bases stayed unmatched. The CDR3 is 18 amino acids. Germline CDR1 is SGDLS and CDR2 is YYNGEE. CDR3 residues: CASSPGQEHISGANVLTF. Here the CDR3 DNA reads TGTGCCAGCAGCCCTGGACAGGAACATATCTCTGGGGCCAACGTCCTGACTTTC. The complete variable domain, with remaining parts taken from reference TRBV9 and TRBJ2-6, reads DSGVTQTPKHLITATGQRVTLRCSPRSGDLSVYWYQQSLDQGLQFLIQYYNGEERAKGNILERFSAQQFPDLHSELNLSSLELGDSALYFCASSPGQEHISGANVLTFGAGSRLTVL.

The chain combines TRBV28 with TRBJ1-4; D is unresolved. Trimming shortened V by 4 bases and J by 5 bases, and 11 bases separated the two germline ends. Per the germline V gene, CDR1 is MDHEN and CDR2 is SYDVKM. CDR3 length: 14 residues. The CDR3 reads CASSSFGGNEKLFF. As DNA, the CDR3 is TGTGCCAGCAGTTCGTTTGGCGGGAATGAAAAACTGTTTTTT.

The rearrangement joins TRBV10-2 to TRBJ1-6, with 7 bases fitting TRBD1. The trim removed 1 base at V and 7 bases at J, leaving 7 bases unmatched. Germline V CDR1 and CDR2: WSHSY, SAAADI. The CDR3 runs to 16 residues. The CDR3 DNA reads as TGCGCCAGCAGTGAGTACGGGACAGTTTTAAATTCACCCCTCCACTTT. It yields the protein CASSEYGTVLNSPLHF.

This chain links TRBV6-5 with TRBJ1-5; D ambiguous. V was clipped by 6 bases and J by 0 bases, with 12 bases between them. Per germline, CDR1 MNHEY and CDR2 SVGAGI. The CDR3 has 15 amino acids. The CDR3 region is CASSVTQYSNQPQHF. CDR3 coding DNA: TGTGCCAGCAGCGTGACACAATATAGCAATCAGCCCCAGCATTTT.

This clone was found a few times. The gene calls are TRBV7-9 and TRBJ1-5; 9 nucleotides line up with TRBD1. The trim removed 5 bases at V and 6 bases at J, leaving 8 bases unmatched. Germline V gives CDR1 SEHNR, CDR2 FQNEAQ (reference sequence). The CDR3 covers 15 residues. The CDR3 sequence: CASSLTGGRGQPQHF. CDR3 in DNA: TGTGCCAGCAGCCTTACAGGGGGCCGCGGTCAGCCCCAGCATTTT.

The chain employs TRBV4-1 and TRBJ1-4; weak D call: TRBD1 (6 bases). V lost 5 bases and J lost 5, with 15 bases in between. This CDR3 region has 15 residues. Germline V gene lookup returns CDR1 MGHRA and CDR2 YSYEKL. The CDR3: CASSVTGRENEKLFF. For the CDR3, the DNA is TGCGCCAGCAGCGTTACAGGGAGGGAGAATGAAAAACTGTTTTTT.

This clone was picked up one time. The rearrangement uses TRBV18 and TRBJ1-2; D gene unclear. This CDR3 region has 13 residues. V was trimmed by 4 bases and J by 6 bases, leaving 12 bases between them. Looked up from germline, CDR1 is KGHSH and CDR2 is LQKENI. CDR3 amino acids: CASSRGREDGYTF. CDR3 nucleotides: TGTGCCAGCTCACGTGGGCGGGAGGATGGCTACACCTTC.

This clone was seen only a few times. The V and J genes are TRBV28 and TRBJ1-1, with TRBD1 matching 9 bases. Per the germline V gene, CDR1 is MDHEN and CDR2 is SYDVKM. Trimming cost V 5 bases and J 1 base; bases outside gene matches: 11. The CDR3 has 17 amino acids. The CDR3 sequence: CASSKTGGAFRNTEAFF. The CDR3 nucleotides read TGTGCCAGCAGTAAAACAGGGGGCGCGTTCCGGAACACTGAAGCTTTCTTT. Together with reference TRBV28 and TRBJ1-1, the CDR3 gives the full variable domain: DVKVTQSSRYLVKRTGEKVFLECVQDMDHENMFWYRQDPGLGLRLIYFSYDVKMKEKGDIPEGYSVSREKKERFSLILESASTNQTSMYLCASSKTGGAFRNTEAFFGQGTRLTVV.

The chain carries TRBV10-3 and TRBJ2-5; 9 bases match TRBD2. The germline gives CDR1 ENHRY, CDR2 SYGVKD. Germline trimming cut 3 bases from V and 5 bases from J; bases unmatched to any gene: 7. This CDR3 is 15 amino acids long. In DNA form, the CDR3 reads TGTGCCATCAGTGACGCAGCGGGGGGCCAGGAGACCCAGTACTTC. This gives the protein CAISDAAGGQETQYF.

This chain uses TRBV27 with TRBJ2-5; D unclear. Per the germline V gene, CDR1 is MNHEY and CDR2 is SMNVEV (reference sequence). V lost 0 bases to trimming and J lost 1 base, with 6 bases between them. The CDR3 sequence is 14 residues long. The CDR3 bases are TGTGCCAGCAGTTTATCGAAGGGCCAAGAGACCCAGTACTTC. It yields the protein CASSLSKGQETQYF.

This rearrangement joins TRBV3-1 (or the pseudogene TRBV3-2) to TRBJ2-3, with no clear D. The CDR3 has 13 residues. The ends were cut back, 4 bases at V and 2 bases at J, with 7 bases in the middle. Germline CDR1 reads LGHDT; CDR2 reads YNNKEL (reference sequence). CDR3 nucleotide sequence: TGTGCCAGCAGCCGTTCGTTCACAGATACGCAGTATTTT. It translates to CASSRSFTDTQYF.

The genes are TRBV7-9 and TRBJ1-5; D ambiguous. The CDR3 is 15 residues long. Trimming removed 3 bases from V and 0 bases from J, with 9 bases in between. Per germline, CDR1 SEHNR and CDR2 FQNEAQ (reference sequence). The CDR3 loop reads CASSLAEYSNQPQHF. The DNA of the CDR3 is TGTGCCAGCAGCTTGGCAGAGTATAGCAATCAGCCCCAGCATTTT. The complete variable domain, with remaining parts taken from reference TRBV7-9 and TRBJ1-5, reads DTGVSQNPRHKITKRGQNVTFRCDPISEHNRLYWYRQTLGQGPEFLTYFQNEAQLEKSRLLSDRFSAERPKGSFSTLEIQRTEQGDSAMYLCASSLAEYSNQPQHFGDGTRLSIL.

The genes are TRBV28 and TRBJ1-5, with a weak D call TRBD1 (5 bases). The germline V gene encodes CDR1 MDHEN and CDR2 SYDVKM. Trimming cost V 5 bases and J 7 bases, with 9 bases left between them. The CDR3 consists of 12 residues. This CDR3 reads CASSPGWQPQHF. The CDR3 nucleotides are TGTGCCAGCAGTCCAGGGTGGCAGCCCCAGCATTTT.

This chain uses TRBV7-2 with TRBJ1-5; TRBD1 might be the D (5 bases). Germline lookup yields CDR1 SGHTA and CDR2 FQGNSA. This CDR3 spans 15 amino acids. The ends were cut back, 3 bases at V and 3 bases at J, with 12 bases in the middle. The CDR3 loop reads CASSFGAGNNQPQHF. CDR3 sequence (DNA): TGTGCCAGCAGCTTTGGGGCAGGGAACAATCAGCCCCAGCATTTT.

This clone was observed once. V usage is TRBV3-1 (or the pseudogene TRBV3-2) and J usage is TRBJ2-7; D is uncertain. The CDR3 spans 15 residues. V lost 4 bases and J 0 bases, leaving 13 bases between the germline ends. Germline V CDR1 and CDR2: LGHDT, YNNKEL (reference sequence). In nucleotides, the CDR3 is TGTGCCAGCAGCCCCAACCATGCAGGCTCCTACGAGCAGTACGTC. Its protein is CASSPNHAGSYEQYV.

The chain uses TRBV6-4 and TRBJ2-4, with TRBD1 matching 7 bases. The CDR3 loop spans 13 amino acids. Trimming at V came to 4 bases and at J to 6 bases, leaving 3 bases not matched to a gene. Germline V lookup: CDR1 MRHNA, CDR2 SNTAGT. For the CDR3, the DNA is TGTGCCAGCAGTGGGAACAGGGGAAACATTCAGTACTTC. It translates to CASSGNRGNIQYF.

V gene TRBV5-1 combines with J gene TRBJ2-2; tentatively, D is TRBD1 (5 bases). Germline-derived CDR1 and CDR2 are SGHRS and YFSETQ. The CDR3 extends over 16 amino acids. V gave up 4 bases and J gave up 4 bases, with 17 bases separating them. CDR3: CASSVDRSPTTGELFF. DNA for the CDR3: TGCGCCAGCAGCGTTGACAGATCCCCAACCACCGGGGAGCTGTTTTTT. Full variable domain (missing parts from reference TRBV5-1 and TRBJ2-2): KAGVTQTPRYLIKTRGQQVTLSCSPISGHRSVSWYQQTPGQGLQFLFEYFSETQRNKGNFPGRFSGRQFSNSRSEMNVSTLELGDSALYLCASSVDRSPTTGELFFGEGSRLTVL.

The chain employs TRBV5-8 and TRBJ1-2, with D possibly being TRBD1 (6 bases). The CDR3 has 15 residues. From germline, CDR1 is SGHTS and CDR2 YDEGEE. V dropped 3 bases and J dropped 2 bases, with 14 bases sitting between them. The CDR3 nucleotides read TGTGCCAGCAGCTCCGGGGGCGTCCGGAACTATGGCTACACCTTC. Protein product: CASSSGGVRNYGYTF.

As DNA, the CDR3 is TGCGCCAGCAGCTGGGACAGCGCGAACACCGGGGAGCTGTTTTTT. As protein: CASSWDSANTGELFF. This chain joins TRBV5-1 and TRBJ2-2, with TRBD1 matching over 7 bases. The CDR3 has 15 amino acids. CDR1 is SGHRS, CDR2 YFSETQ, per germline. The V and J ends lost 3 bases and 0 bases, in that order; junction bases with no gene match: 2.

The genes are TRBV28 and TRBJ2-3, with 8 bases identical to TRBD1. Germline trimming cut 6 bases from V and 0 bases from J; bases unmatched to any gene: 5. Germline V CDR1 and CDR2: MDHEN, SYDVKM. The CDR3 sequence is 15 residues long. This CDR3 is CASRSWDRSTDTQYF. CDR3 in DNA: TGTGCCAGCAGATCCTGGGACAGGAGCACAGATACGCAGTATTTT.

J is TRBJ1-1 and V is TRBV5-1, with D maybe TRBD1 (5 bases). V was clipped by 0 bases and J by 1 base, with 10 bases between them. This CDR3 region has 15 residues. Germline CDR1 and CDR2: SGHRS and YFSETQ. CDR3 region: CASSLGGVGNTEAFF. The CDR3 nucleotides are TGCGCCAGCAGCTTGGGGGGGGTTGGGAACACTGAAGCTTTCTTT.